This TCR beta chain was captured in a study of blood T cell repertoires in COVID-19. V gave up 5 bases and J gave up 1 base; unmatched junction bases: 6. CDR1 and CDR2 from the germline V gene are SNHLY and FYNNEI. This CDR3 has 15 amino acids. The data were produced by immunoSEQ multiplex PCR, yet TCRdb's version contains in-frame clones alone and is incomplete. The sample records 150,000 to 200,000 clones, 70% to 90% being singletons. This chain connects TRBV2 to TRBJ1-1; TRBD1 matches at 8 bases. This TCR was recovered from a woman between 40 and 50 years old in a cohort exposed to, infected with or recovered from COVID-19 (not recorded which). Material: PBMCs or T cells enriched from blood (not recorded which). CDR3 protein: CASSTSGGPNTEAFF. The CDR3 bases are TGTGCCAGCAGTACTTCAGGGGGCCCGAACACTGAAGCTTTCTTT. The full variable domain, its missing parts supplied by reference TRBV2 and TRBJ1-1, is EPEVTQTPSHQVTQMGQEVILRCVPISNHLYFYWYRQILGQKVEFLVSFYNNEISEKSEIFDDQFSVERPDGSNFTLKIRSTKLEDSAMYFCASSTSGGPNTEAFFGQGTRLTVV.